These 24 T cell receptor beta chains were all obtained from the same sample, sequenced in a study of cytomegalovirus exposure and HLA in healthy donors. The PCR used 60 Vbeta and 13 Jbeta primers. Sequencing used immunoSEQ multiplex PCR; TCRdb keeps in-frame clones, though not all of them. The repertoire holds about 230,000 clones, with over 75% as singletons. What was sequenced was PBMCs. These TCRs come from a human donor in good health.

The gene calls are TRBV19 and TRBJ1-2, with 9 bases aligning to TRBD1. CDR1 and CDR2 from the germline V gene are LNHDA and SQIVND (reference sequence). The junction had 6 bases not matched to a gene; V was cut back by 4 bases and J by 3 bases. The CDR3 loop spans 15 amino acids. This CDR3 is CASSNDRGKDYGYTF. In DNA, the CDR3 is TGTGCCAGTAGTAACGACAGGGGGAAGGACTATGGCTACACCTTC.

The J gene is TRBJ2-3, the V gene TRBV27; 13 nucleotides agree with TRBD2. Germline trimming cut 6 bases from V and 0 bases from J; bases unmatched to any gene: 12. Germline CDR1 MNHEY, CDR2 SMNVEV (reference sequence). The CDR3 runs 19 residues. The CDR3 DNA reads TGTGCCAGCAGCTCAAGAACTAGCGGGAGGGCCCTGAGCACAGATACGCAGTATTTT. This sequence encodes CASSSRTSGRALSTDTQYF.

CDR3 sequence: CASSQDTYQPQHF. CDR3 nucleotide sequence: TGTGCCAGCAGCCAAGACACTTATCAGCCCCAGCATTTT. The J gene is TRBJ1-5, the V gene TRBV7-9; D remains unclear. CDR3 size: 13 residues. Trimming shortened V by 5 bases and J by 5 bases, and 10 bases separated the two germline ends. Germline V gene data show CDR1 as SEHNR and CDR2 as FQNEAQ (reference sequence).

The CDR3 DNA reads as TGTGCCAGCAGTTCCGACGGGAATCAGCCCCAGCATTTT. This encodes CASSSDGNQPQHF. The V and J genes are TRBV6-6 and TRBJ1-5; the D is unclear. V lost 4 bases to trimming and J lost 4 bases, with 8 bases between them. This CDR3 comprises 13 residues. Looked up from germline, CDR1 is MNHNY and CDR2 is SVGAGI (reference sequence).

This clone was seen just once. The rearrangement uses TRBV12-5 and TRBJ2-6; D gene unclear. The CDR3 is 15 amino acids. Germline CDR1 LGHNT, CDR2 FRNRAP. V gave up 7 bases and J gave up 2 bases, with 12 bases separating them. This chain's CDR3 is CASVSSLPGANVLTF. The CDR3 coding sequence is TGTGCTAGTGTGTCGTCTCTCCCTGGGGCCAACGTCCTGACTTTC.

The rearrangement uses TRBV2 and TRBJ2-3, with TRBD2 matching over 8 bases. V lost 4 bases and J lost 2; bases outside the gene matches: 5. The length of the CDR3 is 15 residues. The germline CDR1 and CDR2 sequences are SNHLY and FYNNEI. As DNA, the CDR3 is TGTGCCAGCAGTGGACCGGGAGGGCACACAGATACGCAGTATTTT. It yields the protein CASSGPGGHTDTQYF.

The rearrangement uses TRBV6-7 and TRBJ2-1; the match to TRBD1 covers 8 bases. TRBV6-7 is filed as an ORF, its function uncertain. The CDR3 sequence is 15 residues long. The trim removed 2 bases at V and 8 bases at J, leaving 8 bases unmatched. CDR3 protein: CASSYEDRVGDEQFF. CDR3 DNA sequence: TGTGCCAGCAGTTACGAGGACAGGGTCGGGGATGAGCAGTTCTTC.

The chain has TRBV27 and TRBJ1-2; TRBD1 agrees at 8 bases. CDR1 is MNHEY, CDR2 SMNVEV, per germline (reference sequence). The V segment lost 5 bases and the J segment 4 bases; nucleotides outside the gene matches: 3. This CDR3 is 13 amino acids long. CDR3 nucleotide sequence: TGTGCCAGCAGTCCCGGACAGGGCTATGGCTACACCTTC. Translating it yields CASSPGQGYGYTF.

This sequence joins TRBV11-3 and TRBJ2-7, with 9 positions matching TRBD2. Germline loops: CDR1 SGHNT, CDR2 YENEEA. V gave up 5 bases and J gave up 2 bases; unmatched junction bases: 7. The CDR3 has 15 amino acids. This CDR3 is CASSPRLAETYEQYF. CDR3 coding DNA: TGTGCCAGCAGCCCCCGACTAGCGGAGACCTACGAGCAGTACTTC.

The chain links TRBV28 to TRBJ2-7; D call uncertain. The CDR3 has 14 residues. CDR1 is MDHEN, CDR2 SYDVKM, per germline. Trimming removed 5 bases from V and 0 bases from J, with 11 bases in between. This chain's CDR3 is CASSIGEASYEQYF. The DNA of the CDR3 is TGTGCCAGCAGTATCGGAGAAGCCTCCTACGAGCAGTACTTC.

This sequence joins TRBV19 and TRBJ1-2; 11 bases match TRBD1. Looked up from germline, CDR1 is LNHDA and CDR2 is SQIVND (reference sequence). The trim removed 3 bases at V and 3 bases at J, leaving 9 bases unmatched. The CDR3 is made up of 17 amino acids. The CDR3 loop reads CASSIAGPGQGDYGYTF. For the CDR3, the DNA is TGTGCCAGTAGTATTGCGGGACCGGGACAGGGGGACTATGGCTACACCTTC.

The chain links TRBV7-9 to TRBJ1-3; D might be TRBD1 (6 bases). The CDR3 extends over 15 amino acids. The V and J ends lost 1 base and 0 bases respectively, with 7 bases between them. CDR1 and CDR2 from the germline V gene are SEHNR and FQNEAQ (reference sequence). The CDR3 reads CASSLEGGSGNTIYF. CDR3 DNA: TGTGCCAGCAGCTTAGAAGGGGGCTCTGGAAACACCATATATTTT.

V and J are TRBV7-8 and TRBJ1-3, with TRBD1 matching over 9 bases. Germline CDR1 reads SGHVS; CDR2 reads FQNEAQ. This CDR3 contains 16 residues. V shed 0 bases, J shed 3 bases, and the junction held 3 bases outside the gene matches. Written as DNA, the CDR3 is TGTGCCAGCAGCTTAGCTGGGACAGGGTTTGGAAACACCATATATTTT. It is translated as CASSLAGTGFGNTIYF. Looking up the rest from reference TRBV7-8 and TRBJ1-3 gives the full variable domain: GAGVSQSPRYKVAKRGQDVALRCDPISGHVSLFWYQQALGQGPEFLTYFQNEAQLDKSGLPSDRFFAERPEGSVSTLKIQRTQQEDSAVYLCASSLAGTGFGNTIYFGEGSWLTVV.

The rearrangement links TRBV15 to TRBJ1-5; 9 bases align to TRBD1. The V and J ends lost 1 base and 2 bases, in that order; junction bases with no gene match: 6. Germline-derived CDR1 and CDR2 are LNHNV and YYDKDF (reference sequence). The CDR3 spans 17 residues. CDR3 nucleotides: TGTGCCACCAGCAGAGCACAGGGGGCGCGTGGCAATCAGCCCCAGCATTTT. It specifies CATSRAQGARGNQPQHF.

The chain joins TRBV9 to TRBJ2-5; D perhaps matches TRBD2 (6 bases). This CDR3 has 14 residues. V shed 2 bases and J shed 5 bases, with 13 bases lying between them. Germline V CDR1 and CDR2: SGDLS, YYNGEE. CDR3 in amino acids: CASSVGPGVETQYF. In nucleotides, the CDR3 is TGTGCCAGCAGCGTGGGACCGGGGGTGGAGACCCAGTACTTC.

Notes on this clone: This same CDR3 is encoded by further DNA sequences in the sample. The J gene is TRBJ2-7, the V gene TRBV2; TRBD2 matches 8 bases. The CDR3 extends over 12 amino acids. From germline, CDR1 is SNHLY and CDR2 FYNNEI. V shed 6 bases and J 2 bases; nucleotides not matched to a gene: 0. The DNA for the CDR3 is TGTGCCAGCAGGACTAGCGCCTACGAGCAGTACTTC. It translates to CASRTSAYEQYF.

The chain joins TRBV6-1 to TRBJ1-1; a weak D match, TRBD1 (6 bases). V lost 3 bases to trimming and J lost 4 bases, with 9 bases between them. This CDR3 has 13 amino acids. The V gene's germline CDR1 is MNHNS and CDR2 SASEGT. The CDR3 DNA is TGTGCCAGCAGTGACAGGGGTGCCACTGAAGCTTTCTTT. Translation: CASSDRGATEAFF.

This clone was observed a single time. The chain uses TRBV13 and TRBJ2-1, with 12 nucleotides matching TRBD2. This CDR3 has 14 amino acids. J lost 10 bases, V lost 4 bases, and 5 bases had no gene match. The germline gives CDR1 PRHDT, CDR2 FYEKMQ (reference sequence). The CDR3 coding sequence is TGTGCCAGCAGCTCGGGACTAGCGGGCCGGGAGCAGTTCTTC. Its translation: CASSSGLAGREQFF.

The chain has TRBV10-3 and TRBJ2-7, with D perhaps matching TRBD1 (6 bases). The CDR3 runs to 14 residues. Per germline, CDR1 ENHRY and CDR2 SYGVKD. Deletions cut 10 bases from V and 2 bases from J, with 18 bases between. CDR3 loop: CASSQRGDTYEQYF. The CDR3 nucleotides are TGTGCCAGCTCTCAAAGAGGGGACACCTACGAGCAGTACTTC.

The V call is TRBV18, the J call TRBJ2-3; 8 bases fit TRBD2. This CDR3 contains 15 residues. Trimming took 1 base from V and 1 from J; bases not matched to a gene: 1. Germline loops: CDR1 KGHSH, CDR2 LQKENI. The CDR3 region is CASSPQRERTDTQYF. CDR3 sequence (DNA): TGTGCCAGCTCACCACAGCGGGAGCGCACAGATACGCAGTATTTT.

The chain joins TRBV4-1 to TRBJ2-7, with 11 bases fitting TRBD1. V shed 4 bases and J 3 bases; nucleotides not matched to a gene: 2. The CDR3 contains 14 residues. CDR1 MGHRA and CDR2 YSYEKL come from the germline V gene. The CDR3 nucleotides are TGCGCCAGCAGCCGGACAGGGGGCGTCTACGAGCAGTACTTC. Encoded protein: CASSRTGGVYEQYF.

This sequence joins TRBV27 and TRBJ2-1; 8 bases line up with TRBD2. Unmatched junction bases numbered 5, after V lost 2 bases and J lost 8 bases. The CDR3 extends over 14 amino acids. Germline assignment: CDR1 MNHEY and CDR2 SMNVEV (reference sequence). CDR3 sequence (DNA): TGTGCCAGCAGTTTAGCGGGAGGAGTAGATGAGCAGTTCTTC. Amino acids: CASSLAGGVDEQFF.

This sequence joins TRBV9 and TRBJ1-6; maybe TRBD1 (6 bases). The CDR3 has 16 amino acids. Germline values: CDR1 SGDLS, CDR2 YYNGEE. The germline V and J ends were trimmed by 4 bases and 0 bases, with 11 bases remaining between them. The CDR3 coding sequence is TGTGCCAGCAGCCCCGGACAGAGCTCCTATAATTCACCCCTCCACTTT. Its protein product is CASSPGQSSYNSPLHF.

This clone was observed a few times. This chain joins TRBV7-9 and TRBJ2-1; 7 nucleotides line up with TRBD2. The germline V gene has CDR1 SEHNR and CDR2 FQNEAQ (reference sequence). The CDR3 is 16 residues long. V lost 0 bases to trimming and J lost 2 bases; unmatched junction nucleotides: 4. CDR3 in DNA: TGTGCCAGCAGCTTAGCGCGGCGGGAGCCCTACAATGAGCAGTTCTTC. This sequence encodes CASSLARREPYNEQFF.